These T cell receptor beta chains were read from a single sample in a study of T cell repertoires in cytomegalovirus infection. MiXCR, applied by TCRdb to the reads, yields one record per CDR3 protein. The table includes under 350,000 distinct CDR3 sequences, around a tenth detected once. Sample: PBMCs. These receptors were obtained from a human donor in good health (CMV status not recorded). Some clones in this sample may be carry-over from other donors' samples. Both conserved end residues are part of each CDR3. The D gene is left open where the match is weak. Some rows have no size entry. The others give once, few or many, or a class for an expanded clone.

v_gene	d_gene	abundance	j_gene	CDR3aa	CDR3nt
TRBV7-2	NA	many	TRBJ1-5	CASSTQGNQPQHF	TGTGCCAGCAGCACACAGGGTAATCAGCCCCAGCATTTT
TRBV28	NA	NA	TRBJ2-1	CASSRGEQFF	TGTGCCAGCAGTCGAGGGGAGCAGTTCTTC
TRBV27	TRBD2	NA	TRBJ2-1	CASSLTSGRRDRNEQFF	TGTGCCAGCAGTTTAACTAGCGGGAGGCGAGACAGGAATGAGCAGTTCTTC
TRBV28	NA	few	TRBJ1-3	CASSSAQGSGNTIYF	TGTGCCAGCAGTTCCGCACAGGGATCTGGAAACACCATATATTTT
TRBV6-2/TRBV6-3	NA	NA	TRBJ2-1	CASSYGTEYYNEQFF	TGTGCCAGCAGTTACGGGACCGAATACTACAATGAGCAGTTCTTC
TRBV27	TRBD2	NA	TRBJ2-7	CASSLSPGGSYYEQYF	TGTGCCAGCAGTTTATCACCTGGCGGGAGTTACTACGAGCAGTACTTC
TRBV7-2	TRBD1	many	TRBJ2-1	CASSLQPGTDFVFF	TGTGCCAGCAGCCTACAACCCGGGACAGATTTTGTATTCTTC
TRBV4-3	TRBD2	NA	TRBJ2-1	CASSPRGGREDNEQFF	TGCGCCAGCAGCCCGCGGGGTGGCCGGGAGGACAATGAGCAGTTCTTC
TRBV7-3	TRBD2	NA	TRBJ2-1	CASSLRLAKNNEQFF	TGTGCCAGCAGCTTAAGACTAGCCAAGAACAATGAGCAGTTCTTC
TRBV7-2	NA	few	TRBJ2-7	CASSLTGNYEQYF	TGTGCCAGCAGCTTAACCGGAAACTACGAGCAGTACTTC
TRBV6-2/TRBV6-3	NA	NA	TRBJ1-4	CASSAGAVGEKLFF	TGTGCCAGCAGTGCCGGGGCCGTCGGCGAAAAACTGTTTTTT
TRBV27	NA	NA	TRBJ1-1	CASSLYQANTEAFF	TGTGCCAGCAGTTTATATCAAGCAAACACTGAAGCTTTCTTT
TRBV7-3	TRBD2	few	TRBJ2-1	CASSLQGLAGGYRNEQFF	TGTGCCAGCAGCTTACAGGGACTAGCGGGAGGGTATCGAAATGAGCAGTTCTTC
TRBV2	NA	many	TRBJ2-4	CASSEDVGVLNIQYF	TGTGCCAGCAGTGAAGACGTAGGCGTACTAAACATTCAGTACTTC
TRBV6-4	TRBD2	few	TRBJ2-1	CASSDSKRGSYNEQFF	TGTGCCAGCAGTGACTCTAAGCGGGGGTCATACAATGAGCAGTTCTTC
TRBV20-1	NA	few	TRBJ1-3	CSAGGTDGNTIYF	TGCAGTGCAGGGGGAACGGATGGAAACACCATATATTTT
TRBV19	TRBD1	few	TRBJ1-1	CASRGGQGVRHTEAFF	TGTGCCAGTAGGGGGGGACAGGGGGTCCGGCACACTGAAGCTTTCTTT
TRBV30	NA	many	TRBJ1-2	CAWNWDSNGYTF	TGTGCCTGGAATTGGGATTCAAATGGCTACACCTTC
TRBV7-9	NA	many	TRBJ1-6	CASSPSGVNSPLHF	TGTGCCAGCAGCCCATCAGGGGTAAATTCACCCCTCCACTTT
TRBV20-1	NA	few	TRBJ2-7	CSARLGSSTKQYF	TGCAGTGCTAGACTCGGGAGCTCCACAAAGCAGTACTTC
TRBV12-3/TRBV12-4	NA	NA	TRBJ2-1	CASNRDGSSYNEQFF	TGTGCCAGCAATCGGGACGGAAGCTCCTACAATGAGCAGTTCTTC
TRBV12-3/TRBV12-4	NA	many	TRBJ1-1	CASSRLKDTEAFF	TGTGCCAGCAGTCGATTAAAGGATACTGAAGCTTTCTTT